A single sample is the source of the 3 T cell receptor beta chains below, sequenced in a study of patients and donors after allogeneic stem cell transplantation. TCRdb re-called the RT-PCR reads with MiXCR, one entry per CDR3 protein. The data contain approximately 160,000 distinct CDR3 sequences, approximately 31% of them seen just once; the ten biggest clones take up around 3.2%. Material: blood, either unsorted or a sorted T cell fraction (not recorded which). The receptors shown here come from a human donor who was either an allogeneic HSCT recipient or a stem cell or donor lymphocyte infusion donor (not recorded which). It is not recorded whose cells these are; they may come from a transplant donor.

The genes are TRBV5-1 and TRBJ1-3; weak D call: TRBD1 (5 bases). Trimming stripped 4 bases from V and 4 bases from J, with 24 bases between. CDR3 length: 18 residues. Germline V gene lookup returns CDR1 SGHRS and CDR2 YFSETQ. The CDR3 here is CASSISFPTAPKGNTIYF. CDR3 sequence (DNA): TGCGCCAGCAGCATTTCCTTCCCGACAGCACCTAAGGGAAACACCATATATTTT.

A few counts support this clonotype. The gene calls are TRBV6-5 and TRBJ1-2, with D maybe TRBD1 (5 bases). Germline V gene lookup returns CDR1 MNHEY and CDR2 SVGAGI. This CDR3 spans 14 amino acids. Trimming removed 2 bases from V and 2 bases from J, with 9 bases in between. CDR3: CASSYTGRNYGYTF. CDR3 in DNA: TGTGCCAGCAGTTACACGGGACGCAACTATGGCTACACCTTC.

V is TRBV20-1 and J is TRBJ2-7, with D maybe TRBD2 (7 bases). CDR1 DFQATT and CDR2 SNEGSKA come from the germline V gene (reference sequence). CDR3 length: 13 residues. V was clipped by 6 bases and J by 3 bases, with 15 bases between them. CDR3 loop: CSARGGASYEQYF. The CDR3 DNA reads TGCAGTGCCCGTGGGGGGGCTAGCTACGAGCAGTACTTC.